This T cell receptor (beta chain) was sequenced during a study of T-cell reconstitution after alpha-beta-depleted transplantation in children. This clonotype appeared a few times. Unique molecular identifiers featured in how the TCRbeta library was prepared. TCRdb ran MiXCR on the PCR reads and lists one entry per CDR3 protein. The data hold about 640,000 distinct CDR3 sequences, with roughly 15% observed a single time. The CDR3 totals 12 residues. Germline V gives CDR1 MDHEN, CDR2 SYDVKM. V lost 3 bases and J 3 bases, leaving 6 bases between the germline ends. This receptor was obtained from a human donor who donated a stem cell graft to a child with acute myeloid leukemia. The rearrangement joins TRBV28 to TRBJ2-7; D uncertain. The source material was PBMCs from the stem cell graft donor, sampled from the stem cell graft. The CDR3: CASSFDGYEQYV. CDR3 nucleotide sequence: TGTGCCAGCAGTTTCGACGGCTACGAGCAGTACGTC.